This is a list of T cell receptor beta chains from one sample in a study of human T cells and chemical hapten exposure. A single record per CDR3 protein comes from TCRdb applying MiXCR to the RACE reads. The top ten clones hold 2% to 2.5% of a sample with fewer than 500,000 distinct CDR3 sequences, approximately 4.4% of them seen once. The sample consisted of whole blood, taken in connection with sensitization to the hapten diphenylcyclopropenone (DPC). The origin of the receptors is a woman in her 50s with alopecia areata. Some clones in this sample may be carry-over from other donors' samples. Both conserved end residues are part of each CDR3. The D gene is left open where the match is weak. For some rows the clone size is stated as once, few or many, or as a class when expanded; others skip it.

size | D | J | V | CDR3 | DNA
many | TRBD2 | TRBJ2-1 | TRBV10-3 | CAISESASGNNEQFF | TGTGCCATCAGTGAGTCGGCTAGCGGTAACAATGAGCAGTTCTTC
few | - | TRBJ2-1 | TRBV6-2/TRBV6-3 | CASSPIHEQFF | TGTGCCAGCAGCCCAATTCATGAGCAGTTCTTC
many | - | TRBJ1-6 | TRBV14 | CASNGGGHYSPLHF | TGTGCCAGCAATGGTGGTGGACATTATTCACCCCTCCACTTT
few | - | TRBJ1-5 | TRBV29-1 | CSAAENQGGQPQHF | TGCAGCGCCGCCGAAAACCAGGGAGGTCAGCCCCAGCATTTT
few | - | TRBJ2-5 | TRBV20-1 | CSASGGSGLGIETQYF | TGCAGTGCTAGCGGAGGCTCGGGACTGGGGATAGAGACCCAGTACTTC
many | - | TRBJ2-7 | TRBV6-2/TRBV6-3 | CASSFTTVERRNYEQYF | TGTGCCAGCAGTTTCACAACGGTGGAGCGAAGAAACTACGAGCAGTACTTC
few | TRBD2 | TRBJ2-5 | TRBV20-1 | CSARLAGRLETQYF | TGCAGTGCTAGGCTAGCGGGGCGTTTAGAGACCCAGTACTTC
many | - | TRBJ2-3 | TRBV10-3 | CATLGTDTQYF | TGTGCCACCCTGGGGACAGATACGCAGTATTTT
many | - | TRBJ2-5 | TRBV18 | CASSPRAAGQETQYF | TGTGCCAGCTCACCACGGGCGGCGGGGCAAGAGACCCAGTACTTC
- | - | TRBJ1-2 | TRBV27 | CASSWTWGDYGYTF | TGTGCCAGCAGTTGGACTTGGGGCGACTATGGCTACACCTTC
- | - | TRBJ2-3 | TRBV10-3 | CAIGQLHTDTQYF | TGTGCCATCGGCCAGCTCCACACAGATACGCAGTATTTT
many | - | TRBJ1-2 | TRBV6-5 | CASSYSRDISNYGYTF | TGTGCCAGCAGTTACTCACGGGACATATCTAACTATGGCTACACCTTC
- | - | TRBJ2-7 | TRBV9 | CASSGASASYEQYF | TGTGCCAGCAGCGGGGCGAGCGCCTCCTACGAGCAGTACTTC
many | TRBD1 | TRBJ2-3 | TRBV7-6 | CASSFYEQGSTQYF | TGTGCCAGCAGCTTTTACGAACAGGGGTCTACGCAGTATTTT
many | - | TRBJ1-1 | TRBV5-1 | CASSLNGGTEAFF | TGCGCCAGCAGCTTGAACGGAGGCACTGAAGCTTTCTTT